These 14 T cell receptor beta chains originate from one sample sequenced in a study of blood T cell repertoires in COVID-19 (dated by TCRdb to the early 2020s). Libraries were constructed by the immunoSEQ multiplex PCR assay. The table comes from immuneACCESS by way of TCRdb, which keeps in-frame sequences with V and J called. Part of the clones is missing from these tables; in studies checked, under half for an unresolved V gene and the rest for unknown reasons. The sample data list approximately 150,000 clones, and roughly 80% of these were observed just once. Around 6% of the sample is held by the ten biggest clonotypes. The sample comprised PBMCs or T cells enriched from blood (not recorded which). These receptors were taken from a woman aged 40-49 years with acute COVID-19.

The chain couples TRBV28 to TRBJ2-3; possible D gene TRBD2, 5 bases. This CDR3 comprises 15 residues. Trimming stripped 3 bases from V and 2 bases from J, with 12 bases between. CDR1 and CDR2 from the germline V gene are MDHEN and SYDVKM. The CDR3 protein is CASSFRGYNTDTQYF. CDR3 nucleotides: TGTGCCAGCAGTTTTCGGGGATATAACACAGATACGCAGTATTTT.

The gene calls are TRBV7-2 and TRBJ1-1; 8 nucleotides match TRBD1. Per germline, CDR1 SGHTA and CDR2 FQGNSA. CDR3 length: 15 amino acids. V lost 5 bases and J lost 4; bases outside the gene matches: 9. As DNA, the CDR3 is TGTGCCAGCAGCCCCGGCAGGGGGCTTGGCACTGAAGCTTTCTTT. This codes for CASSPGRGLGTEAFF.

The chain couples TRBV5-4 to TRBJ2-7; TRBD2 might be the D (5 bases). The germline V and J ends were trimmed by 0 bases and 2 bases, with 9 bases remaining between them. The CDR3 is made up of 14 amino acids. The V gene's germline CDR1 is SGHNT and CDR2 YYREEE (reference sequence). The CDR3: CASSLGGAPYEQYV. Here the CDR3 DNA reads TGTGCCAGCAGCTTGGGGGGAGCCCCCTACGAGCAGTACGTC.

The rearrangement uses TRBV5-1 and TRBJ1-5; D is unresolved. Germline CDR1 SGHRS, CDR2 YFSETQ. Trimming left V 1 base short and J 3 bases short, with 5 bases between. The CDR3 has 13 amino acids. The DNA for the CDR3 is TGCGCCAGCAGCTTGACGGTCAATCAGCCCCAGCATTTT. Protein sequence: CASSLTVNQPQHF.

Details on this clone: At the DNA level, this CDR3 is encoded by other sequences in the same sample as well. The chain joins TRBV19 to TRBJ1-2, with 9 bases identical to TRBD1. Germline-derived CDR1 and CDR2 are LNHDA and SQIVND (reference sequence). The V gene end was trimmed by 0 bases and the J gene end by 5 bases; junction bases not matched to a gene: 1. The CDR3 extends over 14 amino acids. In DNA, the CDR3 is TGTGCCAGTAGTATAGAACAGGGGGCATATGGCTACACCTTC. Amino acid sequence: CASSIEQGAYGYTF.

The V call is TRBV27, the J call TRBJ2-6; the D gene is possibly TRBD1 (6 bases). The ends were cut back, 4 bases at V and 0 bases at J, with 16 bases in the middle. The CDR3 loop spans 18 amino acids. CDR1 is MNHEY, CDR2 SMNVEV, per germline (reference sequence). The CDR3 reads CASSSTQGFISGANVLTF. CDR3 DNA sequence: TGTGCCAGCAGTTCCACACAGGGATTCATCTCTGGGGCCAACGTCCTGACTTTC.

The chain carries TRBV12-3 or TRBV12-4 and TRBJ2-1; D possibly corresponds to TRBD2 (5 bases). The CDR3 is 13 residues long. The V and J ends lost 3 bases and 5 bases respectively, with 8 bases between them. The CDR3, as DNA: TGTGCCAGCAGTTTTCTAGCCAACAATGAGCAGTTCTTC. Protein product: CASSFLANNEQFF.

The rearrangement joins TRBV7-9 to TRBJ1-1; TRBD1 might be the D (6 bases). From germline, CDR1 is SEHNR and CDR2 FQNEAQ (reference sequence). The CDR3 extends over 14 amino acids. Trimming took 5 bases from V and 5 from J, leaving 15 bases between them. Here the CDR3 reads CASSQTQGFTEAFF. The CDR3 DNA reads TGTGCCAGCAGCCAGACACAGGGTTTTACTGAAGCTTTCTTT.

The V and J genes are TRBV5-8 and TRBJ2-4, with a tentative D call TRBD1 (6 bases). V lost 4 bases and J 9 bases, leaving 14 bases between the germline ends. The CDR3 is made up of 13 amino acids. Germline V lookup: CDR1 SGHTS, CDR2 YDEGEE. In DNA, the CDR3 is TGTGCCAGCAGCCGAGGACAGTGGGGCATTCAGTACTTC. Its protein is CASSRGQWGIQYF. The whole variable domain, filled in from reference TRBV5-8 and TRBJ2-4, reads EAGVTQSPTHLIKTRGQQATLRCSPISGHTSVYWYQQALGLGLQFLLWYDEGEERNRGNFPPRFSGRQFPNYSSELNVNALELEDSALYLCASSRGQWGIQYFGAGTRLSVL.

The chain has TRBV5-1 and TRBJ2-1; 8 bases are a match to TRBD1. CDR3 length: 15 amino acids. Unmatched junction bases numbered 6, after V lost 0 bases and J lost 7 bases. Per the germline V gene, CDR1 is SGHRS and CDR2 is YFSETQ. The CDR3 sequence is CASSLGTGFRNEQFF. The CDR3, as DNA: TGCGCCAGCAGCTTGGGGACAGGGTTTAGGAATGAGCAGTTCTTC.

Only a few counts were recorded for this clone. The chain employs TRBV5-4 and TRBJ2-2; D not certain. Trimming left V 5 bases short and J 4 bases short, with 18 bases between. The germline CDR1 and CDR2 sequences are SGHNT and YYREEE (reference sequence). The CDR3 loop spans 16 amino acids. This CDR3 is CASSRNGGSGTGELFF. The DNA of the CDR3 is TGTGCCAGCAGTCGCAATGGCGGCAGTGGCACCGGGGAGCTGTTTTTT.

V usage is TRBV7-9 and J usage is TRBJ2-1; TRBD2 is a possible D gene (6 bases). Trimming removed 5 bases from V and 0 bases from J, with 11 bases in between. The CDR3 runs to 15 residues. The germline CDR1 and CDR2 sequences are SEHNR and FQNEAQ (reference sequence). CDR3 bases: TGTGCCAGCAGCACGGGACTGAGCTCCTACAATGAGCAGTTCTTC. Its translation: CASSTGLSSYNEQFF.

The chain carries TRBV5-4 and TRBJ2-1; 13 bases align to TRBD2. Germline V gives CDR1 SGHNT, CDR2 YYREEE (reference sequence). The CDR3 runs to 15 residues. Losses at the gene ends were 2 bases for V and 9 bases for J; bases not matched to a gene: 5. The CDR3 loop reads CASSLTSGRAGEQFF. The CDR3 bases are TGTGCCAGCAGCTTAACTAGCGGGAGGGCCGGTGAGCAGTTCTTC. Drawing the rest from reference TRBV5-4 and TRBJ2-1, the complete variable domain is ETGVTQSPTHLIKTRGQQVTLRCSSQSGHNTVSWYQQALGQGPQFIFQYYREEENGRGNFPPRFSGLQFPNYSSELNVNALELDDSALYLCASSLTSGRAGEQFFGPGTRLTVL.

The chain uses TRBV6-6 and TRBJ2-3; TRBD2 might be the D (5 bases). Deletions cut 0 bases from V and 2 bases from J, with 6 bases between. Germline lookup yields CDR1 MNHNY and CDR2 SVGAGI (reference sequence). The CDR3 has 14 amino acids. The CDR3 region has the DNA TGTGCCAGCAGTTACTCCGGGATCACAGATACGCAGTATTTT. It specifies CASSYSGITDTQYF.